These T cell receptor beta chains were read from a single sample in a study of blood T cell repertoires in COVID-19. TCRdb's copy holds only in-frame clones and misses some; the assay was immunoSEQ multiplex PCR. The data contain approximately 100,000 clones, 80% to 90% of them singletons. The sequencing sample was made of peripheral blood. Source of these receptors: a human donor in a cohort sampled during active COVID-19. Each CDR3 is given without its conserved first and last residue.

j_call,v_call,cdr3_aa
TRBJ1-5,TRBV6-5,ASSYAGTGLDQPQH
TRBJ2-3,TRBV19,ASGGGGFGTDTQY
TRBJ2-1,TRBV30,AWRLGQPKF
TRBJ2-2,TRBV11-2,ASSRQGTGELF
TRBJ1-3,TRBV28,ASRVRTGDGNTIY
TRBJ2-4,TRBV9,ASSPPIARQSLAKNIQY
TRBJ1-1,TRBV5-1,ASSLRTGRTEAF
TRBJ2-5,TRBV29-1,SVIGGQETQY
TRBJ1-1,TRBV6-2/TRBV6-3,ASSYGGGWDTEAF
TRBJ1-4,TRBV4-3,ASSQDHQGTNEKLF
TRBJ1-4,TRBV7-9,ASSLRTPGQFNEKLF
TRBJ2-3,TRBV29-1,SVDPSGTQY
TRBJ2-1,TRBV7-9,ASRYRLGPIYNEQF
TRBJ1-2,TRBV19,ASSNTGGGFGYT
TRBJ1-3,TRBV9,ASSATGQGAGNTIY
TRBJ2-3,TRBV29-1,SAQRGGQDTQY
TRBJ1-4,TRBV6-1,ASSEVGGVYEKLF
TRBJ2-1,TRBV9,ASSVDAGGPIRTRNEQF
TRBJ1-1,TRBV5-1,ASSLGERINTEAF
TRBJ1-1,TRBV5-4,ASSPRSGDTEAF
TRBJ1-4,TRBV9,ASSVGAGGPTNEKLF